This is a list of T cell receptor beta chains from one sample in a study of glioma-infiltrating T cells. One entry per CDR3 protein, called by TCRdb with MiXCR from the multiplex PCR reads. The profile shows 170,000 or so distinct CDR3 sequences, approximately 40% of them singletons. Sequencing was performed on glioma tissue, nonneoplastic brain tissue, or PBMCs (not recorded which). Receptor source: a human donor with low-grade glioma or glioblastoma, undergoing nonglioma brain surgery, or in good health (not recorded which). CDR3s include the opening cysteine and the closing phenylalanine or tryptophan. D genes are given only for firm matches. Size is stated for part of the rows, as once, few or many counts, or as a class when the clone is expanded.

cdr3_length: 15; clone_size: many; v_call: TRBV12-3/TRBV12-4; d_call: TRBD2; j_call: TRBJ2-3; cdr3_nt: TGTGCCAGCAGTTTAATGACTAGCTACGCAGATACGCAGTATTTT; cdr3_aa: CASSLMTSYADTQYF
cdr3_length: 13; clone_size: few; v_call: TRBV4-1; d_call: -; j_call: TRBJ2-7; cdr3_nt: TGCGCCAGCAGCCAATCTAAGGGCCTCGAGCAGTACTTC; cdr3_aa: CASSQSKGLEQYF
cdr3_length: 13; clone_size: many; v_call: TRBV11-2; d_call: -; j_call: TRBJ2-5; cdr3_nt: TGTGCCAGCAGCGGAGGGCCCCAAGAGACCCAGTACTTC; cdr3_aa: CASSGGPQETQYF
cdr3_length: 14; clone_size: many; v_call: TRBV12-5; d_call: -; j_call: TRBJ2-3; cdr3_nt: TGTGCTAGTGGTTCCCAACTGAGCACAGATACGCAGTATTTT; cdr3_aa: CASGSQLSTDTQYF
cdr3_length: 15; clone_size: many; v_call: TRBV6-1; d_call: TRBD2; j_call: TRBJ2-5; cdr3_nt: TGTGCCAGCAGTGCCAATCCGGGACTAGCAGAGACCCAGTACTTC; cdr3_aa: CASSANPGLAETQYF
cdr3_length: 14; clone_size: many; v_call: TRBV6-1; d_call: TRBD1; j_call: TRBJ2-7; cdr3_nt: TGTGCCAGCAGTCAGAGACAGGGCCTCTACGAGCAGTACTTC; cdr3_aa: CASSQRQGLYEQYF
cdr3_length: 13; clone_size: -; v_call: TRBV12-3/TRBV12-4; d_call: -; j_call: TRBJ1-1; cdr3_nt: TGTGCCAGCAGGCAAAGCGGCTCAGATGAAGCTTTCTTT; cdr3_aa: CASRQSGSDEAFF
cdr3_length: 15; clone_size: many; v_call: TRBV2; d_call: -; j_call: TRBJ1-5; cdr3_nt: TGTGCCAGCAGTCCTGGGACGGGTTTAAGTAGGCCCCAGCATTTT; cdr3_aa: CASSPGTGLSRPQHF
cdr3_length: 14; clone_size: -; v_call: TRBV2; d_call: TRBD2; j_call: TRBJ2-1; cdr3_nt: TGTGCCAGCAGTGCCACTAGCGGGATGAATGAGCAGTTCTTC; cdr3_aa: CASSATSGMNEQFF
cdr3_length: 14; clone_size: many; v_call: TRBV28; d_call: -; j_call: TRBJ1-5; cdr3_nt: TGTGCCAGCAGGCCCTATAGGGAGAATCAGCCCCAGCATTTT; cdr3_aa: CASRPYRENQPQHF
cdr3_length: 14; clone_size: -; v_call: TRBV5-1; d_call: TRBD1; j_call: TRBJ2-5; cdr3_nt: TGCGCCAGCAGCTACTCCGGACAGGGACAGACCCAGTACTTC; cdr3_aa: CASSYSGQGQTQYF
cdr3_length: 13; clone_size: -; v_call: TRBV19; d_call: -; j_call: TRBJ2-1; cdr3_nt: TGTGCCAGTAGTATAGGTTCCAACAATGAGCAGTTCTTC; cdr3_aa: CASSIGSNNEQFF
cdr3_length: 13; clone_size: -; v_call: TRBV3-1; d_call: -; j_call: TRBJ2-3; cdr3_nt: TGTGCCATCAGCTCTCTCAGCACAGATACGCAGTATTTT; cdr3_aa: CAISSLSTDTQYF
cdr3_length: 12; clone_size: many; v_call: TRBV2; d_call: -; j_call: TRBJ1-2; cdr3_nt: TGTGCCAGCAGTCCGACACTCTATGGCTACACCTTC; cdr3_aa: CASSPTLYGYTF
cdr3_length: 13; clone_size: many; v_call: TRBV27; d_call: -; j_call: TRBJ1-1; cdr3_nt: TGTGCCAGCAGTTTATCGGGCGGATTCCTGGCTTTCTTT; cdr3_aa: CASSLSGGFLAFF
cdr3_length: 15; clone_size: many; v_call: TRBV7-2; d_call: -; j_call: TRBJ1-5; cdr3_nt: TGTGCCAGCAGCTTAGATCCGCTAGCCAATCAGCCCCAGCATTTT; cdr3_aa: CASSLDPLANQPQHF
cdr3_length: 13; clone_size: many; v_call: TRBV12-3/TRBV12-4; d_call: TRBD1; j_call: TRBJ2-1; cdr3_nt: TGTGCCAGCACAAGACAGGGCAGCAATGAGCAGTTCTTC; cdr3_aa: CASTRQGSNEQFF
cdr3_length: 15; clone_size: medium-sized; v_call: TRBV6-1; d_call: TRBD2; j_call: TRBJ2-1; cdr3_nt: TGTGCCAGCAGTCCTCTTAGCGGGTCCTACAATGAGCAGTTCTTC; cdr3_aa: CASSPLSGSYNEQFF
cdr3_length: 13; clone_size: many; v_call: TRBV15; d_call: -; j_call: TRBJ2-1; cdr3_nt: TGTGCCACCAGCAGAGTTCCTGACTCAGAGCAGTTCTTC; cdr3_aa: CATSRVPDSEQFF
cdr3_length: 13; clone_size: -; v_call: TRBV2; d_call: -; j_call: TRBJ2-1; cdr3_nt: TGTGCCAGCCGTGGGGGAGCAAACAATGAGAAGTTCTTC; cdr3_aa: CASRGGANNEKFF
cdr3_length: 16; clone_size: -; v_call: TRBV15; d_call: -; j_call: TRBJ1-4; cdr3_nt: TGTGCCACCAGCAGCCTGGGCCAAGGACCTAATGAAAAACTGTTTTTT; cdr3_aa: CATSSLGQGPNEKLFF